The sequence of this T cell receptor (beta chain) was determined in a study of vaccination effects on CD4 cells after COVID-19. Study-level information: Ahead of sequencing, the ViraFEST assay grew antigen-specific CD4+ T cells using viral peptide pools. Cultures of some 1.8 million PBMC per well contained roughly 9.4 IU/ml IL-2 plus 10 ug/ml peptides. Findings and caveats of the study: A shortage of convalescent patients and an absence of early post-infection timepoints characterized the study.

The table came from immunoSEQ multiplex PCR; TCRdb's copy has only in-frame clones and leaves some out. The table lists fewer than 75,000 clones, roughly four fifths of them singletons, with about 1.9% in the top ten. The culture ran for 10 to 11 days, and then CD4+ T cells were isolated. In regard to this clone: Antigen specificity is unknown.

Trimming cost V 1 base and J 5 bases, with 11 bases left between them. Germline V gene sequence: CDR1 KGHSH, CDR2 LQKENI. The CDR3 loop spans 14 amino acids. This TCR was sampled from a human donor who received a COVID-19 vaccine. The sample here was CD4+ T cells from PBMCs cultured without peptide, taken before COVID-19 vaccination. This chain joins TRBV18 and TRBJ1-1; D not certain. The CDR3 coding sequence is TGTGCCAGCTCACCACTCTGGGATGGGACTGAAGCTTTCTTT. Translation gives CASSPLWDGTEAFF.